This record looks at one T cell receptor beta chain sequence and its context. CD4+ and CD8+ T cells were sorted from PBMCs stained for CD3, CD4 and CD8. Extracted RNA was reverse transcribed into cDNA, the sequencing template. TCRdb's copy holds only in-frame clones and misses some; the assay was immunoSEQ multiplex PCR. The table records tens of thousands of clones, roughly 60% of them present only once. This entry is derived from a study of CD8+ T cells in alopecia areata. The CDR3 totals 13 residues. CDR1 is SGHNT, CDR2 YYREEE, per germline (reference sequence). V dropped 0 bases and J dropped 7 bases, with 10 bases sitting between them.

The V and J genes are TRBV5-4 and TRBJ1-1; tentative D call: TRBD1 (5 bases). The material was CD8+ T cells sorted from blood, obtained at week 0. The sequence was obtained from a human donor with alopecia areata. This CDR3 is CASSLGGDYEAFF. CDR3 coding DNA: TGTGCCAGCAGCTTGGGAGGGGACTATGAAGCTTTCTTT.